Listed here is a single T cell receptor beta chain. The source of the sample is a study of shared clonotypes between healthy human individuals. Study-level information: Ranging from 18 to 49 in age, donors were two women and three men.

It was around 0.3 ug DNA, tens of thousands of T cell genomes, that went into each replicate PCR of unsorted PBMC. Sequencing used immunoSEQ multiplex PCR; TCRdb keeps in-frame clones, though not all of them. Of approximately 500,000 clones in the sample, 78% were seen once. Germline trimming cut 2 bases from V and 9 bases from J; bases unmatched to any gene: 7. From germline, CDR1 is MNHNS and CDR2 SASEGT. There are 14 residues in the CDR3. Healthy HIV-negative adults with no recent acute infections or vaccinations were recruited as donors. The donors, all of them Caucasian adults, lived in Nashville, Tennessee.

V gene TRBV6-1 combines with J gene TRBJ2-1; 7 nucleotides line up with TRBD2. Sequencing was done on a sample of PBMCs. The receptor was derived from a woman between 40 and 55 years old in good health. Some clones in this sample may be carry-over from other donors' samples. The CDR3 here is CASSENEWEGEQFF. CDR3 nucleotide sequence: TGTGCCAGCAGTGAAAATGAGTGGGAGGGTGAGCAGTTCTTC.